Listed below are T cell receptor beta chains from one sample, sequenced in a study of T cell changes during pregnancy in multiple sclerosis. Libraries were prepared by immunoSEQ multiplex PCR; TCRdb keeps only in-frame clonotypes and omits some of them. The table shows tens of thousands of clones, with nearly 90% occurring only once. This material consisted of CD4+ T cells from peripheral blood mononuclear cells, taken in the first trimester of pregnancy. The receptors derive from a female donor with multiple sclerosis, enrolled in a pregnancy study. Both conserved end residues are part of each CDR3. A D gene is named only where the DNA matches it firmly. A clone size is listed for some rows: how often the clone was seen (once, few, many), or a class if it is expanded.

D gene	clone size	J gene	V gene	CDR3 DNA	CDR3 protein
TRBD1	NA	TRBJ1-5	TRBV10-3	TGTGCCATCAGTCGACAGGGGGCAGATCAGCCCCAGCATTTT	CAISRQGADQPQHF
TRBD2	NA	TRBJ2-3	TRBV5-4	TGTGCCAGCAGCTCCGAGCGGGAGTTTTCCACAGATACGCAGTATTTT	CASSSEREFSTDTQYF
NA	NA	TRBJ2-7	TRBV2	TGTGCCAGCAGGACTAACTCCTACGAGCAGTACTTC	CASRTNSYEQYF
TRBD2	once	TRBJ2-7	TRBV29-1	TGCAGCGTTTCCGGACTAGCAGGTTTCTACGAGCAGTACTTC	CSVSGLAGFYEQYF
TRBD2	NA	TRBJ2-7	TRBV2	TGTGCCAGCAAGGCCCCCGCTAGCGGTCCCTACGAGCAGTACTTC	CASKAPASGPYEQYF
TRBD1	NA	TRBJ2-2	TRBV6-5	TGTGCCAGCAGTTACGGGACAGGGGTCACCGGGGAGCTGTTTTTT	CASSYGTGVTGELFF
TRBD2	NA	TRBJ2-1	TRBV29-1	TGCAGCGTACTGACTAGCGGGGGTTACAATGAGCAGTTCTTC	CSVLTSGGYNEQFF
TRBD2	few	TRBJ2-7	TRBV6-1	TGTGCCAGCAGTGATGGTAGCGGGCGTTCCTACGAGCAGTACTTC	CASSDGSGRSYEQYF
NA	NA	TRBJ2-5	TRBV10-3	TGTGCCATCAGTGAGTCCTTAAGGACAGCACGCGAGACCCAGTACTTC	CAISESLRTARETQYF
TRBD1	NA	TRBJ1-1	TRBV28	TGTGCCAGCAGTCTCGACAGGGGGCGCTCGTACACTGAAGCTTTCTTT	CASSLDRGRSYTEAFF
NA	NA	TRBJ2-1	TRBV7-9	TGTGCCAGCAGCTTCGGGAAACAGGGAACGATTTACAATGAGCAGTTCTTC	CASSFGKQGTIYNEQFF
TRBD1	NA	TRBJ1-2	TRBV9	TGTGCCAGCACCCATGGGGGACAGACTAACTATGGCTACACCTTC	CASTHGGQTNYGYTF
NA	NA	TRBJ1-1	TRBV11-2	TGTGCCAGCAGCTTAGAAGTAATTTCTAGTCGGACTGAAGCTTTCTTT	CASSLEVISSRTEAFF
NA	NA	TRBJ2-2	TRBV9	TGTGCCAGCAGCGTAGGGGCGCTCCCGAACACCGGGGAGCTGTTTTTT	CASSVGALPNTGELFF
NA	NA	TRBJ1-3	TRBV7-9	TGTGCCAGCAGCTTCGGACAGACCTATTCCTCTGGAAACACCATATATTTT	CASSFGQTYSSGNTIYF
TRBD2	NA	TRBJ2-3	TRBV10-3	TGTGCCGCTAGCGGGAGAGTCGCAGATACGCAGTATTTT	CAASGRVADTQYF
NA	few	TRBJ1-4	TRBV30	TGTGCCTGGAGTATCAGGGAAAAACTGTTTTTT	CAWSIREKLFF
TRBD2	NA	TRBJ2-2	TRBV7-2	TGTGCCAGCGGAGGCGGGAGGGCAGGGACCGGGGAGCTGTTTTTT	CASGGGRAGTGELFF
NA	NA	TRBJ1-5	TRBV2	TGTGCCAGCAGTGATTCCAGGGGAATCAATCAGCCCCAGCATTTT	CASSDSRGINQPQHF
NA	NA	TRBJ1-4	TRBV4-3	TGCGCCAGCAGCCTTTCCAGGGGCCGCGGGGAAAAACTGTTTTTT	CASSLSRGRGEKLFF
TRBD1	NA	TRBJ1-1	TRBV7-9	TGTGCCAGCAGCTTACAGGGGGGGAACACTGAAGCTTTCTTT	CASSLQGGNTEAFF
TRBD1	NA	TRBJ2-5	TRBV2	TGTGCCAGCACGATCCGGGACAGCCTGCAGACCCAGTACTTC	CASTIRDSLQTQYF